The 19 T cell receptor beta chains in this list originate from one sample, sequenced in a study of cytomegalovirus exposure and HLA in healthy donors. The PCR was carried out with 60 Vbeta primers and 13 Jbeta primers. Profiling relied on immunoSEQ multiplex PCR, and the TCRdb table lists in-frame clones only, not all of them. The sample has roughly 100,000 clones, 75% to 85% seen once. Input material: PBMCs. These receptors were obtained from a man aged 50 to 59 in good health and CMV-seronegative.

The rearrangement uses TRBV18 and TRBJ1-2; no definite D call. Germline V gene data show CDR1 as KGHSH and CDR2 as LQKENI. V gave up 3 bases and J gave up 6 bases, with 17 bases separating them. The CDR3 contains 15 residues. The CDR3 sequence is CASSPGNSGLNGYTF. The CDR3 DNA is TGTGCCAGCTCACCGGGGAACAGCGGGCTGAATGGCTACACCTTC.

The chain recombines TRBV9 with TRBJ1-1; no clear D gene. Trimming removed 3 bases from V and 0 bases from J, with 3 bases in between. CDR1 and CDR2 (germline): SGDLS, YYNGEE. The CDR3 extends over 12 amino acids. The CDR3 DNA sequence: TGTGCCAGCAGCGCCTTGAACACTGAAGCTTTCTTT. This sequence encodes CASSALNTEAFF. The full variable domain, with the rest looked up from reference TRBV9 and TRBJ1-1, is DSGVTQTPKHLITATGQRVTLRCSPRSGDLSVYWYQQSLDQGLQFLIQYYNGEERAKGNILERFSAQQFPDLHSELNLSSLELGDSALYFCASSALNTEAFFGQGTRLTVV.

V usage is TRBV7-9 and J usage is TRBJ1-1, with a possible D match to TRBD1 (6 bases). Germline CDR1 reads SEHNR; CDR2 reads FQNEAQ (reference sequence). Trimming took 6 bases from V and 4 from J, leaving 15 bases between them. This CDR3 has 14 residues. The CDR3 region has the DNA TGTGCCAGCAGTTCACAGGGAATCGGCACTGAAGCTTTCTTT. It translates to CASSSQGIGTEAFF. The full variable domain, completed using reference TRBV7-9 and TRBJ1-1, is DTGVSQNPRHKITKRGQNVTFRCDPISEHNRLYWYRQTLGQGPEFLTYFQNEAQLEKSRLLSDRFSAERPKGSFSTLEIQRTEQGDSAMYLCASSSQGIGTEAFFGQGTRLTVV.

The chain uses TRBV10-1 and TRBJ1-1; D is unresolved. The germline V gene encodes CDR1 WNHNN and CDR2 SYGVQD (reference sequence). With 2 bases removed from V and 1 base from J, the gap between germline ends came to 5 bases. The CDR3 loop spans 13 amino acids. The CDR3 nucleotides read TGCGCCAGCAGTGAGGGCGGGAACACTGAAGCTTTCTTT. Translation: CASSEGGNTEAFF.

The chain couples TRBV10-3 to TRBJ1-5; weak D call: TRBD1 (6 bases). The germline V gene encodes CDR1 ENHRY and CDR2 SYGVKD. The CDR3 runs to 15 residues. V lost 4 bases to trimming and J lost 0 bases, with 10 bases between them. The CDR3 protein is CAISGGGLSNQPQHF. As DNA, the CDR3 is TGTGCCATCAGTGGGGGGGGGCTTAGCAATCAGCCCCAGCATTTT.

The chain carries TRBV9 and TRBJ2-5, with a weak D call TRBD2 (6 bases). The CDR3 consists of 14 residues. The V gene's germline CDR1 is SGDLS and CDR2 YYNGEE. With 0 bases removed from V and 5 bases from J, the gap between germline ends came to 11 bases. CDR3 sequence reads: CASSVEGGRETQYF. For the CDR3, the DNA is TGTGCCAGCAGCGTAGAAGGAGGGAGGGAGACCCAGTACTTC.

The CDR3 is CAWSVRLGEAFF. The CDR3 DNA follows: TGTGCCTGGAGTGTACGACTGGGTGAAGCTTTCTTT. This sequence joins TRBV30 and TRBJ1-1; D unresolved. Germline assignment: CDR1 GTSNPN and CDR2 SVGIG (reference sequence). V was pared by 0 bases and J by 7 bases, with 9 bases between. The CDR3 covers 12 residues. Drawing the rest from reference TRBV30 and TRBJ1-1, the complete variable domain is SQTIHQWPATLVQPVGSPLSLECTVEGTSNPNLYWYRQAAGRGLQLLFYSVGIGQISSEVPQNLSASRPQDRQFILSSKKLLLSDSGFYLCAWSVRLGEAFFGQGTRLTVV.

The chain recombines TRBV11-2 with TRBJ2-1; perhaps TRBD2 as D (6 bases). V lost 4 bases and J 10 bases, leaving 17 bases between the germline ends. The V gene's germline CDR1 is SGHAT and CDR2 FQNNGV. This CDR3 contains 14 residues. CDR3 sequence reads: CASSSASRDFEQFF. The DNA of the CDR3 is TGTGCCAGCAGCTCAGCCTCCCGGGACTTCGAGCAGTTCTTC.

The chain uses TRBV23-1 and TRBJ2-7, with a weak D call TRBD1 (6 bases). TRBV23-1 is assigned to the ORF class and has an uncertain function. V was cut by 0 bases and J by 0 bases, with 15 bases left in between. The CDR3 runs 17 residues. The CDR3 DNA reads TGCGCCAGCAGTCAATCCACTACAGGGACCAGCTCCTACGAGCAGTACGTC. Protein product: CASSQSTTGTSSYEQYV.

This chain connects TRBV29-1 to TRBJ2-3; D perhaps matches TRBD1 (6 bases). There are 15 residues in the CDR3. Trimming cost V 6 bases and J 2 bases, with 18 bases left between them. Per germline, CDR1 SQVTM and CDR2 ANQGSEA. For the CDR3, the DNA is TGCAGCGTCGCAAGGACAGCAGCATCCACAGATACGCAGTATTTT. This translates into CSVARTAASTDTQYF.

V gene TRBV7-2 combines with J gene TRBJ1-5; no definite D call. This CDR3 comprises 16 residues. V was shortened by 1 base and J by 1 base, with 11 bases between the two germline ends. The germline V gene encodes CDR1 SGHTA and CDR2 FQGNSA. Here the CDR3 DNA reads TGTGCCAGCAGCTTAGGGTCTCAACGGAGCAATCAGCCCCAGCATTTT. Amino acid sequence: CASSLGSQRSNQPQHF. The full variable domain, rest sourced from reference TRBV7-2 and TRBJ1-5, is GAGVSQSPSNKVTEKGKDVELRCDPISGHTALYWYRQSLGQGLEFLIYFQGNSAPDKSGLPSDRFSAERTGGSVSTLTIQRTQQEDSAVYLCASSLGSQRSNQPQHFGDGTRLSIL.

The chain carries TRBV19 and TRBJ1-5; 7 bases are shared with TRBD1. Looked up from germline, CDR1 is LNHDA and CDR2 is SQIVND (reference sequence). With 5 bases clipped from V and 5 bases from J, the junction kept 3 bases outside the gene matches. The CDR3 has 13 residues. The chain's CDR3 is CASSPGQDQPQHF. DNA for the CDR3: TGTGCCAGTAGTCCCGGACAGGATCAGCCCCAGCATTTT.

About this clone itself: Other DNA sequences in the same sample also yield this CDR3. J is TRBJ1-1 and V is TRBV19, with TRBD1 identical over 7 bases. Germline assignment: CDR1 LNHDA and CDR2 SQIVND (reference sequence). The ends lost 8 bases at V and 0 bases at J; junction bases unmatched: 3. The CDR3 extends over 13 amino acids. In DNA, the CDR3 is TGTGCCAGTTCCGGGACAGTGAACACTGAAGCTTTCTTT. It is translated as CASSGTVNTEAFF. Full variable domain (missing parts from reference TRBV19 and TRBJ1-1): DGGITQSPKYLFRKEGQNVTLSCEQNLNHDAMYWYRQDPGQGLRLIYYSQIVNDFQKGDIAEGYSVSREKKESFPLTVTSAQKNPTAFYLCASSGTVNTEAFFGQGTRLTVV.

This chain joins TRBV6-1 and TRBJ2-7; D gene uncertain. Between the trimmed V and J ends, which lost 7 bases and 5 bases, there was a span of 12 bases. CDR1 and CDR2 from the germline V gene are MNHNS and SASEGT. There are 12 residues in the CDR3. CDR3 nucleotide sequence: TGTGCCAGCACCAACACCCTAGACGAGCAGTACGTC. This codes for CASTNTLDEQYV.

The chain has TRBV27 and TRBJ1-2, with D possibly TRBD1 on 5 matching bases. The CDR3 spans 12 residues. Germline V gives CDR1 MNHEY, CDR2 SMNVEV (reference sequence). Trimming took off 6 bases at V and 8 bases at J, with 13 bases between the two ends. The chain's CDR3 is CASSPGLGGYTF. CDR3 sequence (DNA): TGTGCCAGCAGCCCAGGGCTAGGAGGCTACACCTTC.

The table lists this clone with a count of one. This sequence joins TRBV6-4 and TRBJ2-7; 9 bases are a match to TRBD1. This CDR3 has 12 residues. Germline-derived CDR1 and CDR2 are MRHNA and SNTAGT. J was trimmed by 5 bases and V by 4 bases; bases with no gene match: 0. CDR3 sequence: CASSGTGDEQYF. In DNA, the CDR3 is TGTGCCAGCAGTGGGACAGGGGACGAGCAGTACTTC.

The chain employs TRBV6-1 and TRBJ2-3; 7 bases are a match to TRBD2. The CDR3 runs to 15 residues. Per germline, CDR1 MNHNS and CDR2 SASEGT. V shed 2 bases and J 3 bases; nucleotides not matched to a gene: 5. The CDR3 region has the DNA TGTGCCAGCAGTGAAACACCTAGCGGAACAGATACGCAGTATTTT. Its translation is CASSETPSGTDTQYF.

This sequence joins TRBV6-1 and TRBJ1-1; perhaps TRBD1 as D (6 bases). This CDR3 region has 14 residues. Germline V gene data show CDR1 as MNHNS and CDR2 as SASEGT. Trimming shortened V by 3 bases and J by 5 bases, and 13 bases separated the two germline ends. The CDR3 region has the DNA TGTGCCAGCAGTGAGGGCAGGGGAGGGACTGAAGCTTTCTTT. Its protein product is CASSEGRGGTEAFF.

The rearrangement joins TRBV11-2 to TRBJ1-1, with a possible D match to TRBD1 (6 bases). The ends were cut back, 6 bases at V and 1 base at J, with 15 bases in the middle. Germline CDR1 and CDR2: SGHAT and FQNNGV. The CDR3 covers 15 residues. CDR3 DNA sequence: TGTGCCAGCAGGTCCTCGTCAGGGGAGAACACTGAAGCTTTCTTT. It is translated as CASRSSSGENTEAFF.